This TCR beta chain was identified in a study of beta chain features in type 1 diabetes. The wider study: Sorted cells examined across all samples numbered 107,917,701.

CDR3 size: 14 residues. Germline CDR1 and CDR2: MGHDK and SYGVNS. V shed 6 bases and J shed 6 bases, with 17 bases lying between them. Findings and caveats of the study: All four CD4+ subsets of Type 1 diabetes patients contained TCRB CDR3s that were moderately but significantly shorter. VDJ junctions in type 1 diabetes patients carried more deletions and fewer insertions.

As every portion of the isolated RNA was reverse transcribed, the sequencing read expressed TCRB transcripts. A few million reads were obtained on average from naive, central memory and regulatory T cell samples. The table came from immunoSEQ multiplex PCR; TCRdb's copy has only in-frame clones and leaves some out. The sample holds some 150,000 clones, about 12% seen once. Only a few counts were recorded for this clone. What it recognizes is unknown. This TCR came from a man between 18 and 29 years old with type 1 diabetes. The genes are TRBV25-1 and TRBJ1-1; tentative D call: TRBD1 (6 bases). The sequenced sample consisted of central memory CD4+ T cells from blood. The CDR3 spells CASSLPQGMAEAFF. Here the CDR3 DNA reads TGTGCCAGCAGCCTCCCCCAGGGGATGGCTGAAGCTTTCTTT.